Listed here are 25 T cell receptor beta chains from one sample, sequenced in a study of OX40 agonist ivuxolimab in advanced cancers. The method was immunoSEQ multiplex PCR; TCRdb's version includes in-frame clones alone and lacks a portion of them. The sample shows about 58,000 clones, roughly 88% of them seen only once. Sequenced material: CD4+ or CD8+ T cells sorted from blood, taken in a trial of the OX40 agonist ivuxolimab. The source of these receptors is an adult with an advanced solid tumor such as melanoma, head and neck, liver or kidney cancer.

The rearrangement uses TRBV14 and TRBJ2-5; 7 bases map to TRBD1. CDR1 is SGHDN, CDR2 FVKESK, per germline. J lost 2 bases, V lost 3 bases, and 12 bases had no gene match. The CDR3 loop spans 17 amino acids. The CDR3 here is CASSHKIGDRKQETQYF. CDR3 DNA sequence: TGTGCCAGCAGCCACAAGATAGGGGACAGAAAACAAGAGACCCAGTACTTC.

The V gene is TRBV27, the J gene TRBJ2-3; TRBD2 matches 9 bases. Losses at the gene ends were 3 bases for V and 4 bases for J; bases not matched to a gene: 5. The CDR3 is 15 amino acids. Germline V CDR1 and CDR2: MNHEY, SMNVEV (reference sequence). CDR3 region: CASSFGGRAADTQYF. In DNA, the CDR3 is TGTGCCAGCAGTTTCGGCGGGAGGGCCGCAGATACGCAGTATTTT.

V is TRBV10-2 and J is TRBJ2-5; D is unclear. CDR3 length: 15 amino acids. V lost 3 bases and J lost 4, with 15 bases in between. In germline, CDR1 is WSHSY, CDR2 SAAADI. The CDR3 region is CASSEEGPARETQYF. The CDR3 coding sequence is TGCGCCAGCAGTGAAGAAGGGCCAGCTCGAGAGACCCAGTACTTC.

The J gene is TRBJ2-3, the V gene TRBV11-2, with TRBD1 matching 7 bases. The trim removed 5 bases at V and 4 bases at J, leaving 9 bases unmatched. The germline V gene encodes CDR1 SGHAT and CDR2 FQNNGV. The CDR3 sequence is 15 residues long. CDR3 bases: TGTGCCAGCAGCCTTACAGGGGATCGCGCAGATACGCAGTATTTT. As protein: CASSLTGDRADTQYF.

The J gene is TRBJ2-7, the V gene TRBV7-9; 9 positions match TRBD1. J was trimmed by 5 bases and V by 5 bases; bases with no gene match: 7. The CDR3 is 14 amino acids. The germline V gene encodes CDR1 SEHNR and CDR2 FQNEAQ (reference sequence). CDR3 sequence (DNA): TGTGCCAGCAGCCCGGACAGGGGACTCCACGAGCAGTACTTC. Translating gives CASSPDRGLHEQYF.

CDR3 loop: CASSQEWGTGELFF. As DNA, the CDR3 is TGCGCCAGCAGCCAAGAGTGGGGGACCGGGGAGCTGTTTTTT. The genes are TRBV4-3 and TRBJ2-2; D tentatively fits TRBD1 or TRBD2 (5 bases each). Germline-derived CDR1 and CDR2 are LGHNA and YSLEER. This CDR3 has 14 amino acids. Trimming took 0 bases from V and 5 from J, leaving 7 bases between them.

V and J are TRBV7-8 and TRBJ2-7; D unresolved. Per germline, CDR1 SGHVS and CDR2 FQNEAQ. Trimming shortened V by 3 bases and J by 3 bases, and 12 bases separated the two germline ends. The CDR3 has 14 amino acids. CDR3 DNA: TGTGCCAGCAGCTTGGTTGGCTCGAACTACGAGCAGTACTTC. Encoded protein: CASSLVGSNYEQYF.

In DNA form, the CDR3 reads TGCGCCAGCAGTGAGACAGGGGCTGGGGCCAACGTCCTGACTTTC. Translating it yields CASSETGAGANVLTF. The V gene is TRBV10-2, the J gene TRBJ2-6, with 7 bases matching TRBD1. The CDR3 extends over 15 amino acids. Germline V gene sequence: CDR1 WSHSY, CDR2 SAAADI. Trimming cost V 2 bases and J 2 bases; bases outside gene matches: 0.

This clone was counted once. CDR3 region: CASSNGSPSYGYTF. CDR3 coding DNA: TGCGCCAGCAGTAATGGCAGCCCCAGCTATGGCTACACCTTC. V is TRBV5-1 and J is TRBJ1-2; the D is unclear. V was shortened by 5 bases and J by 4 bases, with 15 bases between the two germline ends. CDR1 and CDR2 from the germline V gene are SGHRS and YFSETQ. The CDR3 has 14 amino acids.

The chain couples TRBV7-9 to TRBJ2-3; tentatively, D is TRBD2 (5 bases). CDR1 and CDR2 (germline): SEHNR, FQNEAQ (reference sequence). This CDR3 contains 15 residues. The V end lost 3 bases, the J end lost 7 bases, and 17 bases lay between the germline ends. Here the CDR3 DNA reads TGTGCCAGCAGCTTTGGCGGGTCGTTGGGAAATACGCAGTATTTT. Its protein is CASSFGGSLGNTQYF.

The V gene is TRBV14, the J gene TRBJ1-1, with no clear D. CDR3 size: 15 residues. Trimming took off 4 bases at V and 5 bases at J, with 17 bases between the two ends. CDR1 and CDR2 (germline): SGHDN, FVKESK. CDR3 sequence (DNA): TGTGCCAGCAGCCCAAGACGGGATTTGAGGACTGAAGCTTTCTTT. Translation gives CASSPRRDLRTEAFF.

V and J are TRBV4-1 and TRBJ1-2, with 10 bases aligning to TRBD1. J was trimmed by 7 bases and V by 6 bases; bases with no gene match: 5. Germline V gene lookup returns CDR1 MGHRA and CDR2 YSYEKL. This CDR3 contains 13 residues. This chain's CDR3 is CASSRQGALGYTF. The CDR3 DNA is TGCGCCAGCAGTCGACAGGGGGCACTTGGCTACACCTTC.

This clone appeared once. The chain is built from TRBV18 and TRBJ2-2; D is possibly TRBD2 (6 bases). The CDR3 is 16 amino acids. The germline V and J ends were trimmed by 0 bases and 6 bases, with 14 bases remaining between them. CDR1 and CDR2 from the germline V gene are KGHSH and LQKENI. The CDR3 region has the DNA TGTGCCAGCTCACCACCGTCTCCGGGAGAGGCCGGGGAGCTGTTTTTT. This gives the protein CASSPPSPGEAGELFF.

The rearrangement joins TRBV6-6 to TRBJ2-2; TRBD2 aligns across 7 bases. V shed 6 bases, J shed 7 bases, and the junction held 5 bases outside the gene matches. The CDR3 loop spans 13 amino acids. In germline, CDR1 is MNHNY, CDR2 SVGAGI (reference sequence). The CDR3 is CASRGLVVGELFF. The CDR3 DNA follows: TGTGCCAGCAGAGGACTAGTCGTCGGGGAGCTGTTTTTT.

The chain joins TRBV5-6 to TRBJ2-1; D is undetermined. Germline CDR1 SGHDT, CDR2 YYEEEE. V gave up 2 bases and J gave up 1 base, with 10 bases separating them. The CDR3 is 15 amino acids. The CDR3 sequence is CASSFHTVSYNEQFF. The CDR3 nucleotides read TGTGCCAGCAGCTTCCACACCGTGTCCTACAATGAGCAGTTCTTC. The full variable domain, completed using reference TRBV5-6 and TRBJ2-1, is DAGVTQSPTHLIKTRGQQVTLRCSPKSGHDTVSWYQQALGQGPQFIFQYYEEEERQRGNFPDRFSGHQFPNYSSELNVNALLLGDSALYLCASSFHTVSYNEQFFGPGTRLTVL.

This clone is a singleton in its sample. The rearrangement links TRBV19 to TRBJ2-7; tentatively, D is TRBD2 (6 bases). The CDR3 runs to 15 residues. Per germline, CDR1 LNHDA and CDR2 SQIVND (reference sequence). Trimming left V 4 bases short and J 3 bases short, with 16 bases between. CDR3: CASSNPDYNFYEQYF. Here the CDR3 DNA reads TGTGCCAGTAGTAATCCGGACTATAATTTCTACGAGCAGTACTTC.

The V call is TRBV14, the J call TRBJ2-2, with D perhaps matching TRBD1 or TRBD2 (5 bases each). Trimming took off 0 bases at V and 6 bases at J, with 14 bases between the two ends. Germline V lookup: CDR1 SGHDN, CDR2 FVKESK. The CDR3 consists of 16 residues. CDR3 coding DNA: TGTGCCAGCAGCCAAGATTTTGGGGGTTGGGCCGGGGAGCTGTTTTTT. Amino acid sequence: CASSQDFGGWAGELFF.

This sequence joins TRBV19 and TRBJ2-3; 8 bases are shared with TRBD2. This CDR3 is built from 15 residues. CDR1 and CDR2 (germline): LNHDA, SQIVND (reference sequence). After removal of 4 bases from V and 4 bases from J, the junction contained 7 bases not matched to a gene. This CDR3 reads CASSNKAGDADTQYF. The CDR3, as DNA: TGTGCCAGTAGTAATAAAGCGGGAGACGCAGATACGCAGTATTTT.

The chain combines TRBV2 with TRBJ2-5; 12 bases line up with TRBD2. The CDR3 covers 14 residues. V trimming: 6 bases; J trimming: 6 bases; junction bases outside the gene matches: 5. CDR1 and CDR2 (germline): SNHLY, FYNNEI. The CDR3 coding sequence is TGTGCCAGCAGGGCCACTAGCGGGAGGAAGACCCAGTACTTC. Translated, it gives CASRATSGRKTQYF.

This clone was picked up a small number of times. This chain uses TRBV29-1 with TRBJ1-5; possibly TRBD1 for D (5 bases). The germline CDR1 and CDR2 sequences are SQVTM and ANQGSEA. Trimming cost V 6 bases and J 4 bases, with 13 bases left between them. This CDR3 is built from 13 residues. The CDR3 reads CSVETTGNQPQHF. CDR3 DNA sequence: TGCAGCGTCGAAACTACAGGAAATCAGCCCCAGCATTTT.

The chain links TRBV30 to TRBJ2-5; D is tentatively TRBD1 or TRBD2 (5 bases each). Per the germline V gene, CDR1 is GTSNPN and CDR2 is SVGIG (reference sequence). The CDR3 is 13 amino acids. V was shortened by 7 bases and J by 5 bases, with 17 bases between the two germline ends. The CDR3 sequence: CALGLGTGETQYF. For the CDR3, the DNA is TGTGCCTTGGGGCTGGGGACGGGGGAGACCCAGTACTTC.

This rearrangement joins TRBV5-5 to TRBJ1-5, with D unclear. In germline, CDR1 is SGHKS, CDR2 YYEKEE (reference sequence). V dropped 2 bases and J dropped 3 bases, with 6 bases sitting between them. This CDR3 region has 13 residues. The CDR3 sequence: CASSFESNQPQHF. CDR3 in DNA: TGTGCCAGCAGCTTCGAGTCCAATCAGCCCCAGCATTTT.

The chain links TRBV18 to TRBJ2-3; unclear D gene. This CDR3 region has 11 residues. Trimming left V 3 bases short and J 7 bases short, with 5 bases between. The germline gives CDR1 KGHSH, CDR2 LQKENI. The CDR3 region is CASSPENTQYF. In DNA, the CDR3 is TGTGCCAGCTCACCCGAGAATACGCAGTATTTT.

A single count supports this clone. The J gene is TRBJ2-2, the V gene TRBV30, with TRBD1 matching 7 bases. CDR1 and CDR2 (germline): GTSNPN, SVGIG (reference sequence). The CDR3 is 14 residues long. V shed 3 bases and J 1 base; nucleotides not matched to a gene: 2. The CDR3 here is CAWSGQENTGELFF. Here the CDR3 DNA reads TGTGCCTGGAGCGGACAGGAGAACACCGGGGAGCTGTTTTTT. Combining the CDR3 with reference TRBV30 and TRBJ2-2 gives the whole variable domain SQTIHQWPATLVQPVGSPLSLECTVEGTSNPNLYWYRQAAGRGLQLLFYSVGIGQISSEVPQNLSASRPQDRQFILSSKKLLLSDSGFYLCAWSGQENTGELFFGEGSRLTVL.

The chain links TRBV5-5 to TRBJ1-3; D is undetermined. V was cut by 0 bases and J by 0 bases, with 4 bases left in between. This CDR3 region has 14 residues. The germline gives CDR1 SGHKS, CDR2 YYEKEE (reference sequence). CDR3 sequence: CASSLDNSGNTIYF. For the CDR3, the DNA is TGTGCCAGCAGCTTGGACAACTCTGGAAACACCATATATTTT.